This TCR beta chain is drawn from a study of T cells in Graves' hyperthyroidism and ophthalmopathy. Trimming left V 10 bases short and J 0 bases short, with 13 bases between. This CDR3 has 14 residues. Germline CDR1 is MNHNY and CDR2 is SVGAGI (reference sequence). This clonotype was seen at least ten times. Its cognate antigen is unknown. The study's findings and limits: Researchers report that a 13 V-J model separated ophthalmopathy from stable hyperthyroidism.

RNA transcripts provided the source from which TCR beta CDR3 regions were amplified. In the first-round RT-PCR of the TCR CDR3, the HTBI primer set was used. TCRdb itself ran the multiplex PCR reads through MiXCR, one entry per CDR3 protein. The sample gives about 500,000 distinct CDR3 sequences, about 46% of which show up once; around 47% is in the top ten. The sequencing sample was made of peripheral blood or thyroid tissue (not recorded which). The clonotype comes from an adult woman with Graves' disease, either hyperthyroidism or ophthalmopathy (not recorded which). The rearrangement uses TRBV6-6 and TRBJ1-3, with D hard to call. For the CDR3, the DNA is TGTGCCACCCAGACCCCTGACTCTGGAAACACCATATATTTT. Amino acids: CATQTPDSGNTIYF.